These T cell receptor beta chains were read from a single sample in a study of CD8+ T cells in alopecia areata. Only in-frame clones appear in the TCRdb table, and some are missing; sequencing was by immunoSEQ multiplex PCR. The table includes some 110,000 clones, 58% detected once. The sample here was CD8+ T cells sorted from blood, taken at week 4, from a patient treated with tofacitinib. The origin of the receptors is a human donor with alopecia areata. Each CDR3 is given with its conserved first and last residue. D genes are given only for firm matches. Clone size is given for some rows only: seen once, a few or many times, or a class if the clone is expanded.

CDR3nt: TGTGCCTGGAGTGTAGCCCCCCTGCGGGGCTACACCTTC
CDR3aa: CAWSVAPLRGYTF
d_gene: .
v_gene: TRBV30
abundance: .
j_gene: TRBJ1-2

CDR3nt: TGCAGCGTTGAAGATTTGGTCAGCAATGAGCAGTTCTTC
CDR3aa: CSVEDLVSNEQFF
d_gene: .
v_gene: TRBV29-1
abundance: .
j_gene: TRBJ2-1

CDR3nt: TGTGCCAGCAGTGAAGCAGGGTGGGCCAAAAACATTCAGTACTTC
CDR3aa: CASSEAGWAKNIQYF
d_gene: .
v_gene: TRBV2
abundance: .
j_gene: TRBJ2-4

CDR3nt: TGTGCCTGGAGTGACCCTTACGCATGGACAGGGGGCTATGTGGATGGCTACACCTTC
CDR3aa: CAWSDPYAWTGGYVDGYTF
d_gene: TRBD1
v_gene: TRBV30
abundance: .
j_gene: TRBJ1-2

CDR3nt: TGTGCCAGCAGTTTAAGAGGGCCTGCCTACAATGAGCAGTTCTTC
CDR3aa: CASSLRGPAYNEQFF
d_gene: .
v_gene: TRBV28
abundance: .
j_gene: TRBJ2-1

CDR3nt: TGCAGCGGGGAGCTGGAGACCCAGTACTTC
CDR3aa: CSGELETQYF
d_gene: .
v_gene: TRBV29-1
abundance: .
j_gene: TRBJ2-5

CDR3nt: TGTGCCTGGGGGCCCGAGGGGGCGCAATACGAGCAGTACTTC
CDR3aa: CAWGPEGAQYEQYF
d_gene: TRBD1
v_gene: TRBV30
abundance: .
j_gene: TRBJ2-7

CDR3nt: TGTGCCAGCAGCTTGACCGTAGGAGGGGACCCCTCACAAGAGACCCAGTACTTC
CDR3aa: CASSLTVGGDPSQETQYF
d_gene: .
v_gene: TRBV5-6
abundance: few
j_gene: TRBJ2-5

CDR3nt: TGTGCCAGCAGCTTCGGGACAGGGGGAGGTACAGATACGCAGTATTTT
CDR3aa: CASSFGTGGGTDTQYF
d_gene: TRBD1
v_gene: TRBV7-2
abundance: .
j_gene: TRBJ2-3

CDR3nt: TGTGCCAGCAGAGGACAGGGGGGGCATGGCTACACCTTC
CDR3aa: CASRGQGGHGYTF
d_gene: TRBD1
v_gene: TRBV27
abundance: .
j_gene: TRBJ1-2

CDR3nt: TGTGCCTGGAGTGTGGGACAGGGCTACGAGCAGTACTTC
CDR3aa: CAWSVGQGYEQYF
d_gene: TRBD1
v_gene: TRBV30
abundance: .
j_gene: TRBJ2-7

CDR3nt: TGTGCCTGGACCGATGGGGAGCCCGGCTACACCTTC
CDR3aa: CAWTDGEPGYTF
d_gene: .
v_gene: TRBV30
abundance: .
j_gene: TRBJ1-2

CDR3nt: TGTGCCTGGGATCCGGGACAGGGGACCAGGACTTTT
CDR3aa: CAWDPGQGTRTF
d_gene: TRBD1
v_gene: TRBV30
abundance: few
j_gene: TRBJ1-1

CDR3nt: TGTGCCAGCAGCTCCCTGCTAGCGGGGGGCTACGAGCAGTACTTC
CDR3aa: CASSSLLAGGYEQYF
d_gene: TRBD2
v_gene: TRBV7-9
abundance: .
j_gene: TRBJ2-7

CDR3nt: TGTGCCAGCAGTTATTTCCAGCCCGGACAAGAGACCCAGTACTTC
CDR3aa: CASSYFQPGQETQYF
d_gene: .
v_gene: TRBV6-5
abundance: few
j_gene: TRBJ2-5

CDR3nt: TGTGCCTGGAGTGAGGGTAGCGGGGCTAGAGAGCAGTACTTC
CDR3aa: CAWSEGSGAREQYF
d_gene: TRBD2
v_gene: TRBV30
abundance: .
j_gene: TRBJ2-7

CDR3nt: TGCAGCGCTCTCATTTGGGCGGGTCGAATAGATACGCAGTATTTT
CDR3aa: CSALIWAGRIDTQYF
d_gene: .
v_gene: TRBV29-1
abundance: few
j_gene: TRBJ2-3

CDR3nt: TGTGCCTACACCAGAGGAAATGAGCAGTTCTTC
CDR3aa: CAYTRGNEQFF
d_gene: .
v_gene: TRBV30
abundance: .
j_gene: TRBJ2-1

CDR3nt: TGTGCCAGCAGCTTAGTTGTAGGATACACTGAAGCTTTCTTT
CDR3aa: CASSLVVGYTEAFF
d_gene: .
v_gene: TRBV7-8
abundance: .
j_gene: TRBJ1-1

CDR3nt: TGCAGCGTTGTCGGAGAGACCCAGTACTTC
CDR3aa: CSVVGETQYF
d_gene: .
v_gene: TRBV29-1
abundance: few
j_gene: TRBJ2-5

CDR3nt: TGTGCCAGCAGTGCGCGACAGGGCTCCTACGAGCAGTACTTC
CDR3aa: CASSARQGSYEQYF
d_gene: TRBD1
v_gene: TRBV28
abundance: few
j_gene: TRBJ2-7

CDR3nt: TGCAGCGTTGCTAGGGAAGACATTCAGTACTTC
CDR3aa: CSVAREDIQYF
d_gene: .
v_gene: TRBV29-1
abundance: few
j_gene: TRBJ2-4

CDR3nt: TGCAGTGTACCAGGGGGCACTGAAGCTTTCTTT
CDR3aa: CSVPGGTEAFF
d_gene: TRBD1
v_gene: TRBV20-1
abundance: .
j_gene: TRBJ1-1

CDR3nt: TGTGCCAGCAGGCCAGGACGGCTCAATCAGCCCCAGCATTTT
CDR3aa: CASRPGRLNQPQHF
d_gene: .
v_gene: TRBV28
abundance: .
j_gene: TRBJ1-5

CDR3nt: TGTGCCTGCTTCCACAGTTCCTACGAGCAGTACTTC
CDR3aa: CACFHSSYEQYF
d_gene: .
v_gene: TRBV30
abundance: few
j_gene: TRBJ2-7

CDR3nt: TGTGCCAGCAGTCCCCGCGCCCCGAACACTGAAGCTTTCTTT
CDR3aa: CASSPRAPNTEAFF
d_gene: .
v_gene: TRBV13
abundance: .
j_gene: TRBJ1-1

CDR3nt: TGCAGCGTTGAAGATTTCACCTTAAAAGGACTCACCGGGGAGCTGTTTTTT
CDR3aa: CSVEDFTLKGLTGELFF
d_gene: .
v_gene: TRBV29-1
abundance: .
j_gene: TRBJ2-2

CDR3nt: TGTGCTACTCAGGGTGGGTCAGGTAATGAGCAGTTCTTC
CDR3aa: CATQGGSGNEQFF
d_gene: .
v_gene: TRBV12-5
abundance: few
j_gene: TRBJ2-1

CDR3nt: TGCAGCGTTGTAAATCCGGGCCCTAAACCTGACGAGCAGTACTTC
CDR3aa: CSVVNPGPKPDEQYF
d_gene: .
v_gene: TRBV29-1
abundance: few
j_gene: TRBJ2-7

CDR3nt: TGTGCTAGTGGTACTACAGGGATAAGACAGCCCCAGCATTTT
CDR3aa: CASGTTGIRQPQHF
d_gene: .
v_gene: TRBV12-5
abundance: .
j_gene: TRBJ1-5

CDR3nt: TGTGCCAGCAGTCCATTGGGACGGGAAGAGACCCAGTACTTC
CDR3aa: CASSPLGREETQYF
d_gene: .
v_gene: TRBV25-1
abundance: .
j_gene: TRBJ2-5

CDR3nt: TGCAGCGTTGAGTTTGGGGGATGGATGGATGGCTACACCTTC
CDR3aa: CSVEFGGWMDGYTF
d_gene: .
v_gene: TRBV29-1
abundance: .
j_gene: TRBJ1-2

CDR3nt: TGTGCCAGCAGTGACTCGAAAGGTGGTGTCCGATCTTTC
CDR3aa: CASSDSKGGVRSF
d_gene: .
v_gene: TRBV6-4
abundance: .
j_gene: TRBJ1-2

CDR3nt: TGTGCCAGCAGTTCCAAGGGACAGAACAATCAGCCCCAGCATTTT
CDR3aa: CASSSKGQNNQPQHF
d_gene: TRBD1
v_gene: TRBV27
abundance: few
j_gene: TRBJ1-5

CDR3nt: TGCGCCAGCAGCCCGGACAACTCCTACGAGCAGTACTTC
CDR3aa: CASSPDNSYEQYF
d_gene: .
v_gene: TRBV4-1
abundance: .
j_gene: TRBJ2-7

CDR3nt: TGTGCCAGCAGTTTGAGGAGGTGGGAGACCCAGTACTTC
CDR3aa: CASSLRRWETQYF
d_gene: .
v_gene: TRBV27
abundance: few
j_gene: TRBJ2-5

CDR3nt: TGTGCCAGCAGCTTAGGGGCGACAGGGGAGGAGACCCAGTACTTC
CDR3aa: CASSLGATGEETQYF
d_gene: TRBD1
v_gene: TRBV7-9
abundance: .
j_gene: TRBJ2-5

CDR3nt: TGTGCCAGCAGCTTAGTCGCGAACGGCTACCAAGAGACCCAGTACTTC
CDR3aa: CASSLVANGYQETQYF
d_gene: .
v_gene: TRBV7-9
abundance: .
j_gene: TRBJ2-5

CDR3nt: TGCAGCGTTAGGGCGGGGAACCAAGAGACCCAGTACTTC
CDR3aa: CSVRAGNQETQYF
d_gene: .
v_gene: TRBV29-1
abundance: once
j_gene: TRBJ2-5

CDR3nt: TGCGCCAGCAGTCAATCAGGAAGGGTGGGCACAGATACGCAGTATTTT
CDR3aa: CASSQSGRVGTDTQYF
d_gene: .
v_gene: TRBV23-1
abundance: few
j_gene: TRBJ2-3

CDR3nt: TGTGCCAGCAGCGTCACAGATACGCAGTATTTT
CDR3aa: CASSVTDTQYF
d_gene: .
v_gene: TRBV13
abundance: .
j_gene: TRBJ2-3

CDR3nt: TGTGCCAGCAGCGGGTCACTTAGGCATGGCTACACCTTC
CDR3aa: CASSGSLRHGYTF
d_gene: .
v_gene: TRBV9
abundance: .
j_gene: TRBJ1-2

CDR3nt: TGTGCCTGGAGGTTCAGGTCCCGGCCTGAAGCTTTCTTT
CDR3aa: CAWRFRSRPEAFF
d_gene: .
v_gene: TRBV30
abundance: .
j_gene: TRBJ1-1

CDR3nt: TGCAGCGTTGCGACTAGCGGGGGTCGCGAGCAGTACTTC
CDR3aa: CSVATSGGREQYF
d_gene: TRBD2
v_gene: TRBV29-1
abundance: .
j_gene: TRBJ2-7

CDR3nt: TGCAGCGTTACCTCCCTCGGGGAGCAGTACTTC
CDR3aa: CSVTSLGEQYF
d_gene: .
v_gene: TRBV29-1
abundance: .
j_gene: TRBJ2-7

CDR3nt: TGTGCCAGCAGCTTCGGGCTACCCAACTATGGCTACACCTTC
CDR3aa: CASSFGLPNYGYTF
d_gene: .
v_gene: TRBV13
abundance: .
j_gene: TRBJ1-2

CDR3nt: TGTGCCAGCAGTTACTCGATCTTAGAAGAGACCCAGTACTTC
CDR3aa: CASSYSILEETQYF
d_gene: .
v_gene: TRBV6-5
abundance: .
j_gene: TRBJ2-5

CDR3nt: TGTGCCAGCAGCTGGGGCGGGGGGAGCTCCTACGAGCAGTACTTC
CDR3aa: CASSWGGGSSYEQYF
d_gene: TRBD2
v_gene: TRBV11-2
abundance: .
j_gene: TRBJ2-7

CDR3nt: TGTGCCAGCAGCTTCGTGGAGGGGGGCTACGAGCAGTACTTC
CDR3aa: CASSFVEGGYEQYF
d_gene: .
v_gene: TRBV7-8
abundance: .
j_gene: TRBJ2-7

CDR3nt: TGTGCCAGCAGCCCCGTGGGGGCGGATGGCTACACCTTC
CDR3aa: CASSPVGADGYTF
d_gene: .
v_gene: TRBV14
abundance: .
j_gene: TRBJ1-2

CDR3nt: TGTGCCATCAGGGAGACCTTGACGCTTGTTTCTGGCTACACCTTC
CDR3aa: CAIRETLTLVSGYTF
d_gene: .
v_gene: TRBV10-3
abundance: .
j_gene: TRBJ1-2

CDR3nt: TGTGCCAGTCTACCGGGACTATACAATGAGCAGTTCTTC
CDR3aa: CASLPGLYNEQFF
d_gene: TRBD2
v_gene: TRBV6-6
abundance: .
j_gene: TRBJ2-1